What follows are 8 T cell receptor beta chains derived from one specimen sequenced in a study of shared clonotypes between healthy human individuals. Assay used: immunoSEQ multiplex PCR; TCRdb lists only in-frame clones, some missing. Found here are some 1,600,000 clones, around 98% of them singletons; the top ten hold 0.45%. Sequencing was done on a sample of naive CD4+ T cells sorted from blood. Subset given: CD45RA+ positively selected. The receptors were sampled from a man aged 25 to 40 in good health.

This chain joins TRBV11-2 and TRBJ2-2; D not certain. The CDR3 totals 13 residues. Germline-derived CDR1 and CDR2 are SGHAT and FQNNGV. V lost 5 bases and J 2 bases, leaving 6 bases between the germline ends. This CDR3 reads CASSPLNTGELFF. The CDR3 nucleotides are TGTGCCAGCAGCCCCCTCAACACCGGGGAGCTGTTTTTT.

The chain couples TRBV19 to TRBJ2-5; TRBD1 matches 8 bases. This CDR3 region has 13 residues. The V gene's germline CDR1 is LNHDA and CDR2 SQIVND (reference sequence). V was clipped by 5 bases and J by 6 bases; unmatched bases: 5. The CDR3 sequence is CASSEQGVKTQYF. The CDR3 DNA follows: TGTGCCAGTAGTGAACAGGGGGTGAAGACCCAGTACTTC.

A single count supports this clone. CDR3 in DNA: TGTGCCAGCAGTTGGCCTAGCGGCGGCACCGGGGAGCTGTTTTTT. This gives the protein CASSWPSGGTGELFF. The gene calls are TRBV28 and TRBJ2-2; 7 nucleotides match TRBD2. Germline trimming cut 4 bases from V and 4 bases from J; bases unmatched to any gene: 6. The CDR3 runs 15 residues. CDR1 MDHEN and CDR2 SYDVKM come from the germline V gene.

The chain employs TRBV15 and TRBJ2-1; D gene unclear. This CDR3 comprises 16 residues. Trimming shortened V by 1 base and J by 10 bases, and 20 bases separated the two germline ends. Germline V gives CDR1 LNHNV, CDR2 YYDKDF (reference sequence). CDR3 sequence (DNA): TGTGCCACCAGCAGAGGTCTCCCCGACCCAGTTGGAGAGCAGTTCTTC. Translated, it gives CATSRGLPDPVGEQFF.

Regarding this clone: This specimen includes other DNA sequences encoding the same CDR3. The rearrangement links TRBV10-2 to TRBJ1-2, with D perhaps matching TRBD1 (5 bases). The CDR3 has 12 residues. The germline V gene has CDR1 WSHSY and CDR2 SAAADI. V gave up 5 bases and J gave up 1 base, with 5 bases separating them. CDR3 in amino acids: CASSQGNYGYTF. In DNA, the CDR3 is TGCGCCAGCAGTCAGGGTAACTATGGCTACACCTTC.

This clone was counted a single time. The chain combines TRBV2 with TRBJ2-1; D might be TRBD2 (5 bases). The CDR3 spans 16 residues. The V end was cut by 6 bases, the J end by 3 bases, with 18 bases between. CDR1 SNHLY and CDR2 FYNNEI come from the germline V gene. The CDR3 nucleotides read TGTGCCAGCAGCTCCAAGAGCGGTGTGGGCTACAATGAGCAGTTCTTC. Protein product: CASSSKSGVGYNEQFF.

J is TRBJ2-5 and V is TRBV9; 7 nucleotides align to TRBD1. Losses at the gene ends were 0 bases for V and 2 bases for J; bases not matched to a gene: 4. CDR1 and CDR2 from the germline V gene are SGDLS and YYNGEE. CDR3 length: 15 residues. The CDR3 coding sequence is TGTGCCAGCAGCGTAGAGGAGACAGGGCAAGAGACCCAGTACTTC. Amino acid sequence: CASSVEETGQETQYF.

The chain recombines TRBV27 with TRBJ2-4; a weak D match, TRBD1 (5 bases). Per germline, CDR1 MNHEY and CDR2 SMNVEV (reference sequence). V was pared by 5 bases and J by 12 bases, with 26 bases between. This CDR3 is built from 16 residues. CDR3 nucleotides: TGTGCCAGCAGTATAGACAGAGTTCGGAATCCATCCACTCAGTACTTC. Translation gives CASSIDRVRNPSTQYF.